This T cell receptor beta chain is from a study of T cell clones after liver transplantation. About the research overall: Liver transplant recipients had immunosuppression withdrawal attempted within 2 years. TCRbeta sequencing after a pre-transplant mixed lymphocyte reaction identified graft-donor-reactive clones, later tracked in post-transplant blood.

Profiling relied on immunoSEQ multiplex PCR, and the TCRdb table lists in-frame clones only, not all of them. The data show about 74,000 clones, 80% seen once. The junction had 17 bases not matched to a gene; V was cut back by 2 bases and J by 7 bases. Germline values: CDR1 MRHNA, CDR2 SNTAGT. The CDR3 runs 17 residues. This clone has a single count. V gene TRBV6-4 combines with J gene TRBJ2-7, with 7 bases that match TRBD2. This sequence originates from a human donor who received a liver transplant. The source was CD4+ T cells from blood, collected before liver transplant. CDR3 in amino acids: CASSDPSRGEAALEQYF. The DNA for the CDR3 is TGTGCCAGCAGTGACCCCTCCCGGGGGGAGGCGGCCCTGGAGCAGTACTTC.